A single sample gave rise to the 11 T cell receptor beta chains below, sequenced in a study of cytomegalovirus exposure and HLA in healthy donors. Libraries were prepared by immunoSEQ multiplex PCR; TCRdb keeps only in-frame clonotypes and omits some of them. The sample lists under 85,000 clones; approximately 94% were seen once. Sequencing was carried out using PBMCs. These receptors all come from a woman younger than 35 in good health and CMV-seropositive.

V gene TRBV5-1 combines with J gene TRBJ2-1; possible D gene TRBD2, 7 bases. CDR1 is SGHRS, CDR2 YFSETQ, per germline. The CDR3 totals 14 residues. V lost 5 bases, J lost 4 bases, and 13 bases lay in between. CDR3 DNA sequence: TGCGCCAGCAGTTGGGGGGGCGAATACAATGAGCAGTTCTTC. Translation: CASSWGGEYNEQFF.

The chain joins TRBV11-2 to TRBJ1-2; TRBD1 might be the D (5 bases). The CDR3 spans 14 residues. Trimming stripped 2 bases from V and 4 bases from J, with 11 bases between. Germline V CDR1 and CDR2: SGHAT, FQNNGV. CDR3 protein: CASSLLGRGYGYTF. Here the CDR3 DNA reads TGTGCCAGCAGCTTATTGGGGCGGGGCTATGGCTACACCTTC.

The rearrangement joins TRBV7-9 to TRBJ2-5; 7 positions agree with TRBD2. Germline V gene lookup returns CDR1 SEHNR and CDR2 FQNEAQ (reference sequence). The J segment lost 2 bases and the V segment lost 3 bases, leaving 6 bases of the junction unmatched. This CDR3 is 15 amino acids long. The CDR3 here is CASSFLAEPQETQYF. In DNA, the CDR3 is TGTGCCAGCAGCTTCCTAGCGGAGCCACAAGAGACCCAGTACTTC.

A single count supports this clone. The CDR3 DNA is TGTGCCAGCAGCCACCGGGTGCGGTCTGGTATGAACACTGAAGCTTTCTTT. It translates to CASSHRVRSGMNTEAFF. The chain uses TRBV7-9 and TRBJ1-1, with D unresolved. V lost 5 bases and J lost 0, with 19 bases in between. Germline V CDR1 and CDR2: SEHNR, FQNEAQ (reference sequence). This CDR3 contains 17 residues.

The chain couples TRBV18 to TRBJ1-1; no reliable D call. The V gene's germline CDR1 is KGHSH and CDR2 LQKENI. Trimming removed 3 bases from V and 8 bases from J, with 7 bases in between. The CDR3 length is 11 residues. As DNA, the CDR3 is TGTGCCAGCTCACCGATGAGGGAAGCTTTCTTT. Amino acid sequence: CASSPMREAFF.

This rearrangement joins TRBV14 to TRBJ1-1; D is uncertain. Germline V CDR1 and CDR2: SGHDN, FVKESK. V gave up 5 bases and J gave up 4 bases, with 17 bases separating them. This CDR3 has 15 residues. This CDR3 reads CASSLASGLLTEAFF. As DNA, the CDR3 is TGTGCCAGCAGCTTAGCTAGCGGGCTCCTCACTGAAGCTTTCTTT. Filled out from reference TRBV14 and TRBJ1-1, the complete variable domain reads EAGVTQFPSHSVIEKGQTVTLRCDPISGHDNLYWYRRVMGKEIKFLLHFVKESKQDESGMPNNRFLAERTGGTYSTLKVQPAELEDSGVYFCASSLASGLLTEAFFGQGTRLTVV.

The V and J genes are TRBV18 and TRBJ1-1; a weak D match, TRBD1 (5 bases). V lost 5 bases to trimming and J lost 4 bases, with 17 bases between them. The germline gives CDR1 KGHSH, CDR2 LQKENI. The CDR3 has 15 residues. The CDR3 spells CASSSVTGVGTEAFF. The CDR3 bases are TGTGCCAGCTCAAGCGTTACGGGGGTCGGCACTGAAGCTTTCTTT.

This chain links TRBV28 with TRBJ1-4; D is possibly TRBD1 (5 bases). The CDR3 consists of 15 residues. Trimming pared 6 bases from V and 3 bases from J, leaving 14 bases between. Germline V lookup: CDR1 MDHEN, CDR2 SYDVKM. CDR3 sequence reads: CASRITQEPNEKLFF. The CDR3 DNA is TGTGCCAGCAGAATAACACAGGAACCTAATGAAAAACTGTTTTTT.

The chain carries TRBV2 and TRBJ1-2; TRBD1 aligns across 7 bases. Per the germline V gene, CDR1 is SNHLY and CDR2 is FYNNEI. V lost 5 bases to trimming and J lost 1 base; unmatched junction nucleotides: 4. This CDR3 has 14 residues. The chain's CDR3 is CASSSGQLNYGYTF. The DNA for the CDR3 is TGTGCCAGCAGTTCGGGACAGCTTAACTATGGCTACACCTTC.

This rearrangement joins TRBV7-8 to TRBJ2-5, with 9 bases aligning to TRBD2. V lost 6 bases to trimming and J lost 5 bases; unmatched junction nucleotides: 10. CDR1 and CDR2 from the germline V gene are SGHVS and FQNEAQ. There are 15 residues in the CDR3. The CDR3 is CASRKLAGARETQYF. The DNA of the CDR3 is TGTGCCAGCAGAAAACTAGCGGGCGCCCGGGAGACCCAGTACTTC.

The CDR3 loop reads CASSWREDSPLHF. The CDR3 nucleotides read TGTGCCAGCAGTTGGCGGGAAGATTCACCCCTCCACTTT. J is TRBJ1-6 and V is TRBV6-5; no definite D call. Trimming took 4 bases from V and 8 from J, leaving 9 bases between them. CDR3 length: 13 amino acids. CDR1 MNHEY and CDR2 SVGAGI come from the germline V gene.